Shown below are 20 T cell receptor beta chains from a single sample sequenced in a study of blood T cell repertoires in COVID-19. Here immunoSEQ multiplex PCR was the method, and the copy in TCRdb shows in-frame clones only, minus some. Of a few hundred thousand clones listed, roughly four fifths are singletons. Input material: peripheral blood. These receptors originate from a man between 25 and 39 years old who had recovered from COVID-19.

This sequence joins TRBV7-9 and TRBJ1-1; D possibly corresponds to TRBD1 (6 bases). The CDR3 is made up of 14 amino acids. The germline V gene has CDR1 SEHNR and CDR2 FQNEAQ (reference sequence). The V and J ends lost 6 bases and 4 bases respectively, with 15 bases between them. Here the CDR3 reads CASSRGAGGTEAFF. In DNA form, the CDR3 reads TGTGCCAGCAGTCGGGGGGCAGGAGGCACTGAAGCTTTCTTT. Filled out from reference TRBV7-9 and TRBJ1-1, the complete variable domain reads DTGVSQNPRHKITKRGQNVTFRCDPISEHNRLYWYRQTLGQGPEFLTYFQNEAQLEKSRLLSDRFSAERPKGSFSTLEIQRTEQGDSAMYLCASSRGAGGTEAFFGQGTRLTVV.

The J gene is TRBJ2-3, the V gene TRBV2; 7 bases fit TRBD2. J was trimmed by 14 bases and V by 4 bases; bases with no gene match: 15. The CDR3 covers 14 residues. Germline CDR1 and CDR2: SNHLY and FYNNEI. Here the CDR3 reads CASSAGGPRSFVYF. In DNA form, the CDR3 reads TGTGCCAGCAGTGCGGGGGGACCCCGAAGTTTCGTGTATTTT.

The chain combines TRBV19 with TRBJ2-5; D unclear. The CDR3 is made up of 14 amino acids. Trimming took 0 bases from V and 7 from J, leaving 12 bases between them. Germline V gene data show CDR1 as LNHDA and CDR2 as SQIVND (reference sequence). In DNA, the CDR3 is TGTGCCAGTAGTATAGATCGCGACATGGGGACCCAGTACTTC. This translates into CASSIDRDMGTQYF.

This chain joins TRBV10-1 and TRBJ2-3, with D tentatively TRBD2 (5 bases). Trimming removed 8 bases at V and 3 bases at J, with 12 bases between. This CDR3 region has 13 residues. Germline V CDR1 and CDR2: WNHNN, SYGVQD (reference sequence). The CDR3 reads CASSTGWTDTQYF. The CDR3 DNA follows: TGCGCCAGCTCCACGGGATGGACAGATACGCAGTATTTT.

V and J are TRBV3-1 (or the pseudogene TRBV3-2) and TRBJ1-2; a weak D match, TRBD1 (5 bases). CDR1 is LGHDT and CDR2 is YNNKEL in the germline V gene (reference sequence). V was pared by 10 bases and J by 3 bases, with 12 bases between. The CDR3 extends over 12 amino acids. The CDR3 reads CATGTGDYGYTF. The CDR3 DNA sequence: TGTGCCACGGGGACGGGGGACTATGGCTACACCTTC.

CDR3 region: CASSSKFYRDRECNEQFF. CDR3 in DNA: TGTGCCAGCAGTTCGAAATTCTACCGGGACAGGGAATGCAATGAGCAGTTCTTC. The chain carries TRBV28 and TRBJ2-1, with 9 bases fitting TRBD1. V was clipped by 4 bases and J by 6 bases; unmatched bases: 16. This CDR3 has 18 amino acids. Germline lookup yields CDR1 MDHEN and CDR2 SYDVKM.

In regard to this clone: Likely a read error: the CDR3 ends without its conserved phenylalanine or tryptophan. Because the CDR3's place on the DNA is in doubt, the DNA is left out and the CDR3 is given as listed by TCRdb. The rearrangement links TRBV10-2 to TRBJ1-3; the table's D call, TRBD1, has no DNA check behind it. Per the germline V gene, CDR1 is WSHSY and CDR2 is SAAADI. The CDR3 is 15 amino acids in total, end residues counted. CDR3 sequence reads: CASSESTVTGGSLRL.

This clone came up once. The chain uses TRBV5-1 and TRBJ1-5, with 8 bases aligning to TRBD1. V lost 4 bases, J lost 7 bases, and 7 bases stayed unmatched. Germline assignment: CDR1 SGHRS and CDR2 YFSETQ. This CDR3 spans 14 amino acids. The CDR3 nucleotides are TGCGCCAGCAGCCCAGGACAGGGCGAGCAGCCCCAGCATTTT. This encodes CASSPGQGEQPQHF.

The chain links TRBV5-1 to TRBJ2-1, with 11 bases identical to TRBD2. J was trimmed by 9 bases and V by 2 bases; bases with no gene match: 4. The germline V gene encodes CDR1 SGHRS and CDR2 YFSETQ. The CDR3 is 14 residues long. The CDR3 region is CASSFSGGAIEQFF. For the CDR3, the DNA is TGCGCCAGCAGCTTTAGCGGGGGGGCCATTGAGCAGTTCTTC.

The chain is built from TRBV7-9 and TRBJ1-1; D is perhaps TRBD1 (6 bases). This CDR3 has 15 residues. V lost 5 bases to trimming and J lost 4 bases, with 17 bases between them. Germline V gene sequence: CDR1 SEHNR, CDR2 FQNEAQ (reference sequence). CDR3 nucleotides: TGTGCCAGCAGCCCAACAGGGTTTGTCGGCACTGAAGCTTTCTTT. Amino acid sequence: CASSPTGFVGTEAFF.

The gene calls are TRBV19 and TRBJ2-3; TRBD2 aligns across 7 bases. The CDR3 sequence is 13 residues long. Losses at the gene ends were 4 bases for V and 10 bases for J; bases not matched to a gene: 8. The germline V gene has CDR1 LNHDA and CDR2 SQIVND (reference sequence). Here the CDR3 DNA reads TGTGCCAGTAGTACTAGACTAGCTCGGCCGCAGTATTTT. It specifies CASSTRLARPQYF.

The chain employs TRBV28 and TRBJ1-4, with D possibly being TRBD1 (6 bases). The CDR3 consists of 16 residues. V lost 1 base and J 7 bases, leaving 16 bases between the germline ends. The germline V gene has CDR1 MDHEN and CDR2 SYDVKM. Here the CDR3 reads CASSLSGGRRGEKLFF. In DNA, the CDR3 is TGTGCCAGCAGTTTATCCGGGGGGCGCCGAGGTGAAAAACTGTTTTTT.

V gene TRBV3-1 (or the pseudogene TRBV3-2) combines with J gene TRBJ2-3, with D hard to call. Trimming removed 2 bases at V and 8 bases at J, with 14 bases between. CDR3 length: 14 amino acids. Per germline, CDR1 LGHDT and CDR2 YNNKEL (reference sequence). CDR3 nucleotide sequence: TGTGCCAGCAGCCAAAACTTAGCTTCGGGTACGCAGTATTTT. This sequence encodes CASSQNLASGTQYF.

The J gene is TRBJ1-6, the V gene TRBV6-1, with D perhaps matching TRBD1 (5 bases). Trimming cost V 2 bases and J 12 bases, with 11 bases left between them. The CDR3 is made up of 13 amino acids. Germline CDR1 and CDR2: MNHNS and SASEGT. The CDR3 DNA is TGTGCCAGCAGTGAAATGCAGGGTGGACCCCTCCACTTT. It is translated as CASSEMQGGPLHF.

The table lists this clone with a few counts. The J gene is TRBJ1-2, the V gene TRBV12-2. TRBV12-2 is marked as a pseudogene. This CDR3 region has 16 residues. This CDR3 reads CASRLVQTVPNYGYTF. CDR3 DNA sequence: TGTGCAAGTCGCTTGGTCCAGACTGTACCAAACTATGGCTACACCTTC.

The chain is built from TRBV28 and TRBJ2-2; 8 bases match TRBD2. The junction had 7 bases not matched to a gene; V was cut back by 4 bases and J by 3 bases. The CDR3 consists of 16 residues. From germline, CDR1 is MDHEN and CDR2 SYDVKM. CDR3 in amino acids: CASSSPGGPDTGELFF. The CDR3 DNA follows: TGTGCCAGCAGTTCCCCGGGGGGGCCAGACACCGGGGAGCTGTTTTTT.

This clone came up once. Other DNA variants within this sample encode the same CDR3. The CDR3 coding sequence is TGTGCCAGCAGTCTTCAGGGGGCAGGCGAAAAACTGTTTTTT. Its protein product is CASSLQGAGEKLFF. The gene calls are TRBV27 and TRBJ1-4; TRBD1 matches at 8 bases. V lost 5 bases and J lost 8; bases outside the gene matches: 7. The CDR3 runs to 14 residues. Germline lookup yields CDR1 MNHEY and CDR2 SMNVEV (reference sequence).

V and J are TRBV6-1 and TRBJ1-1; D is possibly TRBD1 (5 bases). This CDR3 comprises 15 residues. Germline values: CDR1 MNHNS, CDR2 SASEGT. Trimming stripped 8 bases from V and 4 bases from J, with 20 bases between. The CDR3 sequence is CASYRILGDTTEAFF. In nucleotides, the CDR3 is TGTGCCAGCTACAGGATCCTTGGGGATACCACTGAAGCTTTCTTT.

V and J are TRBV12-3 or TRBV12-4 and TRBJ1-4, with unresolved D. CDR3 length: 13 residues. The V gene lost 1 base and the J gene lost 8 bases, with 8 bases spanning the gap. As DNA, the CDR3 is TGTGCCAGCAGTTTAGGCTCCGGGGAAAAACTGTTTTTT. Its protein product is CASSLGSGEKLFF.

The chain couples TRBV5-1 to TRBJ1-4; 9 nucleotides line up with TRBD1. The germline CDR1 and CDR2 sequences are SGHRS and YFSETQ. The CDR3 totals 14 residues. The V segment lost 1 base and the J segment 7 bases; nucleotides outside the gene matches: 2. The chain's CDR3 is CASSLNRGLEKLFF. As DNA, the CDR3 is TGCGCCAGCAGCTTGAACAGGGGGCTTGAAAAACTGTTTTTT.